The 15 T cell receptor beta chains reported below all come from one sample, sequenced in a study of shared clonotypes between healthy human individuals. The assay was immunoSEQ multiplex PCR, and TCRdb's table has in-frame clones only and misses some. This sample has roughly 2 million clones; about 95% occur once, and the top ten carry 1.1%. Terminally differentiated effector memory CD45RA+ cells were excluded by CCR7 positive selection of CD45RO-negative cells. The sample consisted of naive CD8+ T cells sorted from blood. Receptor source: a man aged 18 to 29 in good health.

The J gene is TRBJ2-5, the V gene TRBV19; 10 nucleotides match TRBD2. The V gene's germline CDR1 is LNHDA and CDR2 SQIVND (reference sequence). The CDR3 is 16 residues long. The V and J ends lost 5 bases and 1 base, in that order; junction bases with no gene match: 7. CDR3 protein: CASSPGLAVFQETQYF. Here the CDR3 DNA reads TGTGCCAGTAGTCCTGGACTAGCGGTATTCCAAGAGACCCAGTACTTC.

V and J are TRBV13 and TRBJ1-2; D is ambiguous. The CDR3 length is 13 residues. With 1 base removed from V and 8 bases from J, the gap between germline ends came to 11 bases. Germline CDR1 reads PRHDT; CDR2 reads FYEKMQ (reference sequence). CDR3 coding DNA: TGTGCCAGCAGCTTAGACGGTCTTGGCGGCTACACCTTC. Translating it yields CASSLDGLGGYTF.

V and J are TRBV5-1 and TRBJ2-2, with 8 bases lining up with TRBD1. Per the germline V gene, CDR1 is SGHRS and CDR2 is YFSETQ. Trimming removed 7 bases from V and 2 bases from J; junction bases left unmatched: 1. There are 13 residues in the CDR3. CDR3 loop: CASDRGNTGELFF. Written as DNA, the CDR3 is TGCGCCAGCGACAGGGGCAACACCGGGGAGCTGTTTTTT. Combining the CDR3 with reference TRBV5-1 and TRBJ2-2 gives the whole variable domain KAGVTQTPRYLIKTRGQQVTLSCSPISGHRSVSWYQQTPGQGLQFLFEYFSETQRNKGNFPGRFSGRQFSNSRSEMNVSTLELGDSALYLCASDRGNTGELFFGEGSRLTVL.

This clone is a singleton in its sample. CDR3 in DNA: TGTGCCAGCAGCTTAGGGGGCAGGGACTACGAGCAGTACTTC. Residues: CASSLGGRDYEQYF. This chain uses TRBV13 with TRBJ2-7; maybe TRBD1 (5 bases). V was shortened by 0 bases and J by 3 bases, with 9 bases between the two germline ends. Germline lookup yields CDR1 PRHDT and CDR2 FYEKMQ (reference sequence). There are 14 residues in the CDR3.

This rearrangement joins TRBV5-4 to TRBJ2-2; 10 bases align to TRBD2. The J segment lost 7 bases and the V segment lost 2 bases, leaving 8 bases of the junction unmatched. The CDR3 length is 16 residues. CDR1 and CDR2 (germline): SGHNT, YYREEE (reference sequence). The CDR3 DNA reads TGTGCCAGCAGCTTAGCACTAGCGGGGCAGGACGGGGAGCTGTTTTTT. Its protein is CASSLALAGQDGELFF. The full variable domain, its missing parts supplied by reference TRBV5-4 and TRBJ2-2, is ETGVTQSPTHLIKTRGQQVTLRCSSQSGHNTVSWYQQALGQGPQFIFQYYREEENGRGNFPPRFSGLQFPNYSSELNVNALELDDSALYLCASSLALAGQDGELFFGEGSRLTVL.

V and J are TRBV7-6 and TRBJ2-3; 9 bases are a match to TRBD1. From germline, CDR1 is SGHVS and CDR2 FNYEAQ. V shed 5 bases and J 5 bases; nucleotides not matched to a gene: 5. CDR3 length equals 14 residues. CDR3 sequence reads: CASSPGQGVDTQYF. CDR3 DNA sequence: TGTGCCAGCAGCCCGGGACAGGGAGTAGATACGCAGTATTTT.

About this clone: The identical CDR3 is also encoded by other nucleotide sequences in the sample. CDR3 DNA: TGTGCCAGCAGTGAGGCGGGGCGATTAACTAATGAAAAACTGTTTTTT. It yields the protein CASSEAGRLTNEKLFF. The V and J genes are TRBV25-1 and TRBJ1-4; D is possibly TRBD1 (5 bases). Trimming cost V 3 bases and J 1 base, with 12 bases left between them. The CDR3 contains 16 residues. CDR1 is MGHDK and CDR2 is SYGVNS in the germline V gene.

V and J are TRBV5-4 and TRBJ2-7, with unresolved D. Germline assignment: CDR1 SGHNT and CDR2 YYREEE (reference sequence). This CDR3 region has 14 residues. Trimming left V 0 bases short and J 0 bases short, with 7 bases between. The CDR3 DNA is TGTGCCAGCAGCTTGGCCCCAGGCTCCTACGAGCAGTACTTC. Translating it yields CASSLAPGSYEQYF.

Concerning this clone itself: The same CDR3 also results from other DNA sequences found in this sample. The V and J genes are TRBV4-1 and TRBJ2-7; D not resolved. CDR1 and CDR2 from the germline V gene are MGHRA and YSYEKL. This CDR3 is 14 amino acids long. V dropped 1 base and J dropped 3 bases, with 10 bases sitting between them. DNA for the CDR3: TGCGCCAGCAGCCAAGGAACAGCCAACTACGAGCAGTACTTC. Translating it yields CASSQGTANYEQYF.

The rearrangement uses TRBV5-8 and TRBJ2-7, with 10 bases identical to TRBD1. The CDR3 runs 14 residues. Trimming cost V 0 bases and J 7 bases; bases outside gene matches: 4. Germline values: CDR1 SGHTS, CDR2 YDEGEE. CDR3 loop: CASSLGQGAEEQYF. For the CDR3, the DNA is TGTGCCAGCAGCTTGGGACAGGGGGCGGAGGAGCAGTACTTC.

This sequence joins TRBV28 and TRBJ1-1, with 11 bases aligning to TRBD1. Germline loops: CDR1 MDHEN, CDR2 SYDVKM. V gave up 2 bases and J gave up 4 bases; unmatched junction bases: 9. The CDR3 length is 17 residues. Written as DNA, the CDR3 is TGTGCCAGCAGTTTACCCGGACAGGGGGCCTCGGGCACTGAAGCTTTCTTT. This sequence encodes CASSLPGQGASGTEAFF.

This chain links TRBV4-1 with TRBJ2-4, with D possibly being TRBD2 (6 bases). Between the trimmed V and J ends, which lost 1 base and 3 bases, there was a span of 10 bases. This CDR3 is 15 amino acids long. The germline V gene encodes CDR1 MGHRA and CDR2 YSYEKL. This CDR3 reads CASSQAWGDKNIQYF. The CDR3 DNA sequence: TGCGCCAGCAGCCAAGCGTGGGGGGACAAAAACATTCAGTACTTC.

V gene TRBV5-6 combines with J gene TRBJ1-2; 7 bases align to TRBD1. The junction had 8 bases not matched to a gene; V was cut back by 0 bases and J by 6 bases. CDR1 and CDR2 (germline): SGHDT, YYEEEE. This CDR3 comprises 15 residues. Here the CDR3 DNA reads TGTGCCAGCAGCTTGGAGTGGACAGGAGTAAATGGCTACACCTTC. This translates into CASSLEWTGVNGYTF.

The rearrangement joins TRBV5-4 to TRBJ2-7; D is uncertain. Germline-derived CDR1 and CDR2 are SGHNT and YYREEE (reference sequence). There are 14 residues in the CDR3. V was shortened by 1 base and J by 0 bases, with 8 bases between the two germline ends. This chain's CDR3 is CASSLYGNSYEQYF. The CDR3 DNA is TGTGCCAGCAGCTTGTACGGAAACTCCTACGAGCAGTACTTC.

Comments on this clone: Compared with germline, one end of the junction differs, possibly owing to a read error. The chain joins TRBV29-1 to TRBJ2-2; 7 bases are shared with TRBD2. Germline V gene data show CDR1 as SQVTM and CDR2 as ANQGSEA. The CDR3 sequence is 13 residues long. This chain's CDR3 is CSVEGEGTGELFF. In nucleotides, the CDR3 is TGCAGCGTAGAAGGGGAGGGAACCGGGGAGCTGTTTTTT.